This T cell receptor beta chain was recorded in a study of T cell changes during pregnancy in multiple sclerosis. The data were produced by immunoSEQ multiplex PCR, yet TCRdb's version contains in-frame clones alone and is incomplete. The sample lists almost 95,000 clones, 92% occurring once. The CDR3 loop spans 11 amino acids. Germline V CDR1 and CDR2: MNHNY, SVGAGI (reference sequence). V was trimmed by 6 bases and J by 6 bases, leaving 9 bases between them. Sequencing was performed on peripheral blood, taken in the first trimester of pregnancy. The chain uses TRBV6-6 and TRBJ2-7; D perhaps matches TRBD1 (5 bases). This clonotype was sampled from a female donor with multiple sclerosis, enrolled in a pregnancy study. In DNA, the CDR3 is TGTGCCAGCAGCACTGGGGCCGAGCAGTACTTC. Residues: CASSTGAEQYF.